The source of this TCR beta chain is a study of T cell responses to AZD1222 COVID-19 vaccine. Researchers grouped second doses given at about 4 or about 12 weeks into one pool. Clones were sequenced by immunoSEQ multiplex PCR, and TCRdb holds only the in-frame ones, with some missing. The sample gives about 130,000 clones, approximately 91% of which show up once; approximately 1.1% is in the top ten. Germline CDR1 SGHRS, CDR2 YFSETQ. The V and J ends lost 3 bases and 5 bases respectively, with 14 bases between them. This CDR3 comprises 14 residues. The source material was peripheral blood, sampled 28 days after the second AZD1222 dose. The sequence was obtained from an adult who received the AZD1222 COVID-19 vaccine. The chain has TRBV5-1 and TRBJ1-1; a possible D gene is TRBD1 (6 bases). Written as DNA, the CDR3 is TGCGCCAGCAGCTGGCAGGGGAGCGGGACTGAAGCTTTCTTT. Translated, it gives CASSWQGSGTEAFF.